The rows below give T cell receptor beta chains drawn from one sample of a study of control samples from healthy donors and cancer patients. Clones were read by immunoSEQ multiplex PCR, and TCRdb kept only the in-frame ones, dropping some. The sample shows around 120,000 clones, approximately 93% of them seen only once. Sequencing was carried out using blood. The receptors derive from a woman between 18 and 29 years old in good health. CDR3s include the opening cysteine and the closing phenylalanine or tryptophan. Fields, in order: D gene, CDR3 length, J gene, V gene, CDR3 DNA, CDR3 protein. D genes are given only for firm matches.

D gene: -
CDR3 length: 13
J gene: TRBJ1-6
V gene: TRBV25-1
CDR3 DNA: TGTGCCAGCAGTCTAACACAGAATTCACCCCTCCACTTT
CDR3 protein: CASSLTQNSPLHF

D gene: TRBD2
CDR3 length: 14
J gene: TRBJ2-3
V gene: TRBV30
CDR3 DNA: TGTGCCTGGAAGGGGACTAGCGGGTCAGATACGCAGTATTTT
CDR3 protein: CAWKGTSGSDTQYF

D gene: TRBD1
CDR3 length: 11
J gene: TRBJ1-2
V gene: TRBV24-1
CDR3 DNA: TGTGCCACCGAAGCCCAGGGGGACTACACCTTC
CDR3 protein: CATEAQGDYTF

D gene: -
CDR3 length: 13
J gene: TRBJ2-5
V gene: TRBV18
CDR3 DNA: TGTGCCAGCTCACCATCAGGGCAAGAGACCCAGTACTTC
CDR3 protein: CASSPSGQETQYF

D gene: -
CDR3 length: 15
J gene: TRBJ1-6
V gene: TRBV5-1
CDR3 DNA: TGCGCCAGCAGCTTGTTTGACAGGCCCAATTCACCCCTCCACTTT
CDR3 protein: CASSLFDRPNSPLHF

D gene: -
CDR3 length: 15
J gene: TRBJ1-5
V gene: TRBV4-1
CDR3 DNA: TGCGCCAGCAGCCAAAGGCCGCTTAGCAATCAGCCCCAGCATTTT
CDR3 protein: CASSQRPLSNQPQHF

D gene: TRBD2
CDR3 length: 17
J gene: TRBJ2-1
V gene: TRBV4-2
CDR3 DNA: TGTGCCAGCAGCCACGGGGGGTTCCTAGCGGGGGCGCATGAGCAGTTCTTC
CDR3 protein: CASSHGGFLAGAHEQFF

D gene: -
CDR3 length: 14
J gene: TRBJ1-5
V gene: TRBV2
CDR3 DNA: TGTGCCAGCAGAGAAGGAGGGGGGGTGCAGCCCCAGCATTTT
CDR3 protein: CASREGGGVQPQHF

D gene: -
CDR3 length: 16
J gene: TRBJ1-1
V gene: TRBV3-1/TRBV3-2
CDR3 DNA: TGTGCCAGCACCTCCGATATTTCAACAGGGACCACTGAAGCTTTCTTT
CDR3 protein: CASTSDISTGTTEAFF

D gene: TRBD1
CDR3 length: 14
J gene: TRBJ2-3
V gene: TRBV6-4
CDR3 DNA: TGTGCCAGCAGCGTGGGACAGCCCTCAGATACGCAGTATTTT
CDR3 protein: CASSVGQPSDTQYF

D gene: -
CDR3 length: 14
J gene: TRBJ1-5
V gene: TRBV2
CDR3 DNA: TGTGCCAGCAGTAGGGCAAATAGCAATCAGCCCCAGCATTTT
CDR3 protein: CASSRANSNQPQHF

D gene: -
CDR3 length: 13
J gene: TRBJ1-5
V gene: TRBV27
CDR3 DNA: TGTGCCAGCAGTTTAATTAGCAATCAGCCCCAGCATTTT
CDR3 protein: CASSLISNQPQHF

D gene: -
CDR3 length: 14
J gene: TRBJ1-1
V gene: TRBV24-1
CDR3 DNA: TGTGCCACCAGGGGATTACAGGAGACAACTGAAGCTTTCTTT
CDR3 protein: CATRGLQETTEAFF

D gene: -
CDR3 length: 13
J gene: TRBJ1-1
V gene: TRBV5-6
CDR3 DNA: TGTGCCAGCAGCTTGGGGCTTTCGACCCTCGCTTTCTTT
CDR3 protein: CASSLGLSTLAFF

D gene: -
CDR3 length: 13
J gene: TRBJ1-4
V gene: TRBV6-6
CDR3 DNA: TGTGCCAGCCACGGCAGGGGCGATGAAAAACTGTTTTTT
CDR3 protein: CASHGRGDEKLFF

D gene: TRBD1
CDR3 length: 15
J gene: TRBJ1-5
V gene: TRBV3-1/TRBV3-2
CDR3 DNA: TGTGCCAGCAGCCAATCAAGGACAGGGGTTCAGCCCCAGCATTTT
CDR3 protein: CASSQSRTGVQPQHF

D gene: -
CDR3 length: 15
J gene: TRBJ2-5
V gene: TRBV7-2
CDR3 DNA: TGTGCCAGCAGCTTAGTTTACCCTCGGGAAGAGACCCAGTACTTC
CDR3 protein: CASSLVYPREETQYF

D gene: TRBD1
CDR3 length: 16
J gene: TRBJ2-2
V gene: TRBV7-3
CDR3 DNA: TGTGCCAGCAGCTTAACGAGGGGGCTCGACACCGGGGAGCTGTTTTTT
CDR3 protein: CASSLTRGLDTGELFF

D gene: -
CDR3 length: 12
J gene: TRBJ2-5
V gene: TRBV4-1
CDR3 DNA: TGCGCCAGCAGCCATCGGAGAGAGACCCAGTACTTC
CDR3 protein: CASSHRRETQYF

D gene: -
CDR3 length: 15
J gene: TRBJ2-2
V gene: TRBV7-9
CDR3 DNA: TGTGCCAGCAGCTTTCCAATTGGGTACACCGGGGAGCTGTTTTTT
CDR3 protein: CASSFPIGYTGELFF

D gene: -
CDR3 length: 15
J gene: TRBJ1-6
V gene: TRBV14
CDR3 DNA: TGTGCCAGCAGCCAAGTTATCGGGGTAAATTCACCCCTCCACTTT
CDR3 protein: CASSQVIGVNSPLHF

D gene: -
CDR3 length: 15
J gene: TRBJ2-7
V gene: TRBV20-1
CDR3 DNA: TGCAGTGCTAGTTTTTCATCCAGAGTGCCTCCCGGGCAGTACTTC
CDR3 protein: CSASFSSRVPPGQYF

D gene: -
CDR3 length: 15
J gene: TRBJ2-7
V gene: TRBV27
CDR3 DNA: TGTGCCAGCAGGCCCCTAACTAGCCGCTCCTACGAGCAGTACTTC
CDR3 protein: CASRPLTSRSYEQYF

D gene: TRBD1
CDR3 length: 21
J gene: TRBJ2-7
V gene: TRBV28
CDR3 DNA: TGTGCCAGCAGTTTCCTTCGTAGCCCCGGACAGGGCCCCCCCTTTACCTACGAGCAGTACTTC
CDR3 protein: CASSFLRSPGQGPPFTYEQYF

D gene: -
CDR3 length: 13
J gene: TRBJ1-2
V gene: TRBV5-1
CDR3 DNA: TGCGCCAGCAGCTTGGAACGGAACTATGGCTACACCTTC
CDR3 protein: CASSLERNYGYTF

D gene: -
CDR3 length: 10
J gene: TRBJ1-2
V gene: TRBV6-5
CDR3 DNA: TGTGCCAGCGGACAATATGGCTACACCTTC
CDR3 protein: CASGQYGYTF